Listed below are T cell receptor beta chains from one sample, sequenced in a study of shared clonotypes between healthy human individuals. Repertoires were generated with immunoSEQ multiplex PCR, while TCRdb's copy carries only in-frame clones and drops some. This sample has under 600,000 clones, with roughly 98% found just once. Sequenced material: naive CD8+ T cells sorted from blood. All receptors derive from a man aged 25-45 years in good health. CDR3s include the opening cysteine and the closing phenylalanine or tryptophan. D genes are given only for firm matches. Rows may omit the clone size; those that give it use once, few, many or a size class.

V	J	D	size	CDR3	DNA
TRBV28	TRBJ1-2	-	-	CASSSLGDGANYGYTF	TGTGCCAGCAGCTCCCTAGGGGACGGGGCTAACTATGGCTACACCTTC
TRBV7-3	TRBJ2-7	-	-	CASSLQGTTDSYEQYF	TGTGCCAGCAGTTTGCAGGGTACGACAGACTCCTACGAGCAGTACTTC
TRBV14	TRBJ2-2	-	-	CASSQDLGQNTGELFF	TGTGCCAGCAGCCAAGATCTAGGACAGAACACCGGGGAGCTGTTTTTT
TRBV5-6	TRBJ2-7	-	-	CASSPATLNPYEQYF	TGTGCCAGCAGCCCTGCTACGTTGAACCCCTACGAGCAGTACTTC
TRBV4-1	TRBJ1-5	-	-	CASSQELANNQPQHF	TGCGCCAGCAGCCAAGAATTGGCCAACAATCAGCCCCAGCATTTT
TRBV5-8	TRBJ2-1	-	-	CASSLLVGNEQFF	TGTGCCAGCAGCTTGCTCGTGGGGAATGAGCAGTTCTTC
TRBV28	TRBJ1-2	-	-	CASSLTGTFNGYTF	TGTGCCAGCAGTTTAACAGGGACGTTCAATGGCTACACCTTC
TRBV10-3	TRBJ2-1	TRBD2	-	CAISESGTRGDEQFF	TGTGCCATCAGTGAAAGCGGGACCCGAGGGGATGAGCAGTTCTTC
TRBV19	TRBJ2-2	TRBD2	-	CASSIGLAGELFF	TGTGCCAGTAGTATTGGACTAGCTGGGGAGCTGTTTTTT
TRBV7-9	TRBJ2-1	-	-	CASSLVAGSSYNEQFF	TGTGCCAGCAGCTTAGTGGCGGGTAGCTCCTACAATGAGCAGTTCTTC
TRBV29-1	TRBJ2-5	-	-	CSVVPLGEETQYF	TGCAGCGTTGTTCCCTTGGGGGAAGAGACCCAGTACTTC
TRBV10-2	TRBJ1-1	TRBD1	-	CATDPGQGNTEAFF	TGCGCCACAGACCCGGGACAGGGGAACACTGAAGCTTTCTTT
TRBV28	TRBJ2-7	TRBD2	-	CASSLSSGKVLGNEQYF	TGTGCCAGCAGTTTATCTAGCGGGAAGGTTCTGGGCAACGAGCAGTACTTC
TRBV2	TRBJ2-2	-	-	CASSGLGTGELFF	TGTGCCAGCAGTGGTCTCGGGACCGGGGAGCTGTTTTTT
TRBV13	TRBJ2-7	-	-	CASRPPPLGVYSYEQYF	TGTGCCAGCAGGCCGCCCCCCCTGGGGGTATACTCCTACGAGCAGTACTTC
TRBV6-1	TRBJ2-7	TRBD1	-	CASSEAPQGGGVSYEQYF	TGTGCCAGCAGTGAAGCACCACAGGGGGGTGGCGTTTCCTACGAGCAGTACTTC
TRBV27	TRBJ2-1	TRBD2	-	CASSRPPGLVTYNEQFF	TGTGCCAGCAGTCGCCCGCCGGGACTAGTAACCTACAATGAGCAGTTCTTC
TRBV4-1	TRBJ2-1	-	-	CASSQAGGAVISSYNEQFF	TGCGCCAGCAGCCAAGCAGGTGGGGCGGTTATAAGCTCCTACAATGAGCAGTTCTTC
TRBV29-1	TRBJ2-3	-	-	CSVEGLAADTQYF	TGCAGCGTTGAAGGTCTAGCAGCAGATACGCAGTATTTT
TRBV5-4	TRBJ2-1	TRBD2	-	CASSQEGLAGYHEQFF	TGTGCCAGCAGCCAGGAAGGACTAGCGGGATACCATGAGCAGTTCTTC
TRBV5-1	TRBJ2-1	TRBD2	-	CASSPSGREQFF	TGCGCCAGCAGCCCTAGCGGGCGTGAGCAGTTCTTC
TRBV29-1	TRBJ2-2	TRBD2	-	CSVYTSGMNTGELFF	TGCAGCGTTTACACTAGCGGGATGAACACCGGGGAGCTGTTTTTT
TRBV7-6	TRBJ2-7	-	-	CASSLGAGAPGGEQYF	TGTGCCAGCAGCTTAGGGGCGGGAGCCCCAGGGGGCGAGCAGTACTTC
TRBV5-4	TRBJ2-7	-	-	CASSLETYEQYF	TGTGCCAGCAGCTTGGAAACCTACGAGCAGTACTTC
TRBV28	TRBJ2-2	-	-	CASSLTAGVSGELFF	TGTGCCAGCAGTTTAACGGCAGGGGTCAGCGGGGAGCTGTTTTTT
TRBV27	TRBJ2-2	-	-	CASSPGGRNTGELFF	TGTGCCAGCAGTCCGGGGGGCAGGAACACCGGGGAGCTGTTTTTT
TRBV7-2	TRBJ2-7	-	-	CASSLVGAQYF	TGTGCCAGCAGCTTAGTTGGGGCGCAGTACTTC
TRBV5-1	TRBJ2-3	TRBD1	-	CASTDRVTDTQYF	TGCGCCAGCACAGACAGGGTTACAGATACGCAGTATTTT
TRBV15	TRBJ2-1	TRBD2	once	CATLRTSGSYEQFF	TGTGCCACCCTCCGGACTAGCGGGAGTTATGAGCAGTTCTTC
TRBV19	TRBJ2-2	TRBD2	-	CASSLGWTSGTGELFF	TGTGCCAGTAGTCTCGGCTGGACTAGCGGCACCGGGGAGCTGTTTTTT
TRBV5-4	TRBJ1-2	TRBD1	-	CASSHGQGPNYGYTF	TGTGCCAGCAGCCACGGACAGGGGCCCAACTATGGCTACACCTTC
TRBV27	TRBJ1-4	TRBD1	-	CASSSRQGGTNEKLFF	TGTGCCAGCAGTTCCCGACAGGGGGGCACTAATGAAAAACTGTTTTTT
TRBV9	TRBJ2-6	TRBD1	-	CASSVEQGGYGANVLTF	TGTGCCAGCAGCGTAGAACAGGGGGGCTACGGGGCCAACGTCCTGACTTTC
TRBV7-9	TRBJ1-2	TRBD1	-	CASSQQGNYGYTF	TGTGCCAGCAGCCAACAGGGGAACTATGGCTACACCTTC
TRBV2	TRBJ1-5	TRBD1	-	CASRSQGAYKPQHF	TGTGCCAGCAGATCACAGGGGGCTTATAAGCCCCAGCATTTT
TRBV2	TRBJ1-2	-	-	CASSDEGLSNYGYTF	TGTGCCAGCAGTGATGAGGGGTTAAGTAACTATGGCTACACCTTC
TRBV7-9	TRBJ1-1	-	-	CASSLAGTLGLNGTEAFF	TGTGCCAGCAGCTTAGCGGGGACTTTAGGTCTGAACGGGACTGAAGCTTTCTTT
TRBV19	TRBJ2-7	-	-	CASRSTDFYEQYF	TGTGCCAGTAGGTCGACAGACTTCTACGAGCAGTACTTC
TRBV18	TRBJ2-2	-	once	CASSPSGLGSTGELFF	TGTGCCAGCTCACCAAGCGGTCTCGGTAGCACCGGGGAGCTGTTTTTT
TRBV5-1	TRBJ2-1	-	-	CASSFSSNNEQFF	TGCGCCAGCAGCTTTAGTAGTAACAATGAGCAGTTCTTC
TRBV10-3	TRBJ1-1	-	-	CAISDSQGHTEAFF	TGTGCCATCAGTGATAGCCAGGGACACACTGAAGCTTTCTTT
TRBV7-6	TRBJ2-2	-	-	CASSLEQGRTGELFF	TGTGCCAGCAGCTTAGAACAGGGACGTACCGGGGAGCTGTTTTTT
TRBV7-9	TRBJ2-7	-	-	CASSPNFAGYEQYF	TGTGCCAGCAGCCCCAATTTCGCGGGGTACGAGCAGTACTTC
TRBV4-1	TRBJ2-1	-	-	CASSQQQDFGQFF	TGCGCCAGCAGCCAACAACAGGACTTTGGGCAGTTCTTC
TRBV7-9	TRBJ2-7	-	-	CASSLVIPYEQYF	TGTGCCAGCAGCTTAGTTATACCCTACGAGCAGTACTTC
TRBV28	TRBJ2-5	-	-	CASSFAGLETQYF	TGTGCCAGCAGTTTCGCCGGGCTGGAGACCCAGTACTTC
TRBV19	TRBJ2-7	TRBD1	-	CASGPGTGDYEQYF	TGTGCCAGTGGGCCTGGGACAGGGGACTACGAGCAGTACTTC
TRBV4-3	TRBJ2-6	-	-	CASSQEYYGPGTAGANVLTF	TGCGCCAGCAGCCAAGAATACTATGGGCCAGGGACTGCTGGGGCCAACGTCCTGACTTTC
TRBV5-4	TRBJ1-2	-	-	CASSLAGRGGYGYTF	TGTGCCAGCAGCTTGGCTGGCAGGGGCGGCTATGGCTACACCTTC
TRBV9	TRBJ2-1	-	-	CASSDREDEQFF	TGTGCCAGCAGCGACAGGGAGGATGAGCAGTTCTTC
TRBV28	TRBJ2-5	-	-	CASSFGGTRLETQYF	TGTGCCAGCAGTTTCGGTGGTACTAGGCTGGAGACCCAGTACTTC
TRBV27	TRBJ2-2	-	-	CASAASSGELFF	TGTGCCAGCGCCGCATCTTCCGGGGAGCTGTTTTTT